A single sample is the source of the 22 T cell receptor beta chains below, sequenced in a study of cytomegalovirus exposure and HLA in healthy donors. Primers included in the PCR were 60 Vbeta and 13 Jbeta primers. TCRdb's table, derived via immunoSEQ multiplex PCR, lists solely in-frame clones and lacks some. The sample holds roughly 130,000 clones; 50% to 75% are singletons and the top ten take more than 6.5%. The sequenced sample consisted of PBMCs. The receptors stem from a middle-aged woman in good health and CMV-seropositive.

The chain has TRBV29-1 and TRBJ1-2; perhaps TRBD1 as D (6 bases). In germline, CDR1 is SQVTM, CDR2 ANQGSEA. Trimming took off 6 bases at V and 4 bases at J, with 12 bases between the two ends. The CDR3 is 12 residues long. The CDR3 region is CSVNRDIYGYTF. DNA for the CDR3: TGCAGCGTGAACAGGGACATCTATGGCTACACCTTC.

The CDR3 loop reads CASSIGAPGELFF. The CDR3, as DNA: TGTGCCAGTAGTATAGGGGCCCCCGGGGAGCTGTTTTTT. This chain joins TRBV19 and TRBJ2-2; D not certain. This CDR3 has 13 residues. Between the trimmed V and J ends, which lost 1 base and 6 bases, there was a span of 6 bases. Germline V gene data show CDR1 as LNHDA and CDR2 as SQIVND (reference sequence).

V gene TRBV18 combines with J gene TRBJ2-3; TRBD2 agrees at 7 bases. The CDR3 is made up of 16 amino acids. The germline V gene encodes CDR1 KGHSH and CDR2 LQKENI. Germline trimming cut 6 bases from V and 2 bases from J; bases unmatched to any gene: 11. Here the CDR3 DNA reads TGTGCCAGCTCTCCTTTAATGGGGGGGACCACAGATACGCAGTATTTT. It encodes CASSPLMGGTTDTQYF.

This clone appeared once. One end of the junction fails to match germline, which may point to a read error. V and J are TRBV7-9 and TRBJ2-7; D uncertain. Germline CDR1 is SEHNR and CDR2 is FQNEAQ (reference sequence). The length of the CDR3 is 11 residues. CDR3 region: CASTLGPSLYF. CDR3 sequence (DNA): TGTGCCAGCACCTTAGGGCCGTCCCTGTACTTC.

The CDR3 loop reads CASRTGQGALNEQFF. In DNA form, the CDR3 reads TGTGCCAGCAGGACGGGACAGGGGGCACTTAATGAGCAGTTCTTC. The chain employs TRBV2 and TRBJ2-1, with TRBD1 matching 12 bases. V shed 6 bases, J shed 7 bases, and the junction held 7 bases outside the gene matches. In germline, CDR1 is SNHLY, CDR2 FYNNEI. This CDR3 spans 15 amino acids.

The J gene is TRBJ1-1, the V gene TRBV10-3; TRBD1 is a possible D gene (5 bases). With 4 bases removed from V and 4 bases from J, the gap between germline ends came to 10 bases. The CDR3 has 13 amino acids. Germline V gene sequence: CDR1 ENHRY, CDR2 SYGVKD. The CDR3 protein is CAISGGVGTEAFF. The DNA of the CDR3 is TGTGCCATCAGTGGGGGGGTGGGCACTGAAGCTTTCTTT.

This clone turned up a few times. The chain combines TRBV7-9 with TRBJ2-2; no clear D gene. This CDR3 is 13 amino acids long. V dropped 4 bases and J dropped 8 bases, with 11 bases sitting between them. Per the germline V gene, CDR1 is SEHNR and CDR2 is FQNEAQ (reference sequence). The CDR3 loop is CASSSGLAGELFF. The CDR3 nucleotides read TGTGCCAGCAGCTCCGGGTTGGCGGGGGAGCTGTTTTTT.

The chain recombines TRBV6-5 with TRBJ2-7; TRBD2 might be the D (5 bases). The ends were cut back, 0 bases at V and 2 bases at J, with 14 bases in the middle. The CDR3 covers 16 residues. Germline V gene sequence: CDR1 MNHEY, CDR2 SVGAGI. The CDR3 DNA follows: TGTGCCAGCAGTTACTCGACCCGAGCGGTTGCCTACGAGCAGTACTTC. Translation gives CASSYSTRAVAYEQYF.

DNA for the CDR3: TGTGCCAGCAGCTCCTCCGTTACCTCCTACGAGCAGTACTTC. This translates into CASSSSVTSYEQYF. The chain links TRBV6-5 to TRBJ2-5; D remains unclear. TRBJ2-7 matches the DNA end more closely, so the J call is doubtful. The CDR3 has 14 residues. Germline V CDR1 and CDR2: MNHEY, SVGAGI.

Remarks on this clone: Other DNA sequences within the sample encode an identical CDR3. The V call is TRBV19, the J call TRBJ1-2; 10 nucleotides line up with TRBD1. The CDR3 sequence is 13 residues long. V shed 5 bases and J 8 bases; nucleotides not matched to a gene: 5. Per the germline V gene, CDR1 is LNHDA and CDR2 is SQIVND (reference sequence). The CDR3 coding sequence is TGTGCCAGTAGTGGAGACAGGGGGCGGGGCTACACCTTC. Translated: CASSGDRGRGYTF.

The CDR3 sequence: CASSTRTGRNTIYF. CDR3 sequence (DNA): TGTGCCAGCAGCACGAGGACAGGCCGAAACACCATATATTTT. This sequence joins TRBV7-9 and TRBJ1-3; 7 positions agree with TRBD1. The CDR3 consists of 14 residues. Losses at the gene ends were 5 bases for V and 5 bases for J; bases not matched to a gene: 6. Germline CDR1 is SEHNR and CDR2 is FQNEAQ (reference sequence).

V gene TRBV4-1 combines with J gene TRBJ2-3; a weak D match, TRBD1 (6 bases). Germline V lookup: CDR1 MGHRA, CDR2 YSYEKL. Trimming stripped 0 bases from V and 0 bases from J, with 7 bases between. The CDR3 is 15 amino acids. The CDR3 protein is CASSQDGQSTDTQYF. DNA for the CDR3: TGCGCCAGCAGCCAAGATGGACAGAGCACAGATACGCAGTATTTT.

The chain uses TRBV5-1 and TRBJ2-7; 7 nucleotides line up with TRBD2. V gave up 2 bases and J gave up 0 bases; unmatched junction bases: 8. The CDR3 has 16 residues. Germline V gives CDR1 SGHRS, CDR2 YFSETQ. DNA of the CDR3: TGCGCCAGCAGCTTCAGTCCGGGGGGAACCTCCTACGAGCAGTACTTC. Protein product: CASSFSPGGTSYEQYF.

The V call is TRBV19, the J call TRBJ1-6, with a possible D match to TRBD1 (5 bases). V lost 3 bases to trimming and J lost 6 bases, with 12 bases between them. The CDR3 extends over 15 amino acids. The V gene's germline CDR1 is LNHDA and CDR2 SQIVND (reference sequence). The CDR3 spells CASSMLQGVNSPLHF. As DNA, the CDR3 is TGTGCCAGTAGTATGTTGCAGGGCGTTAATTCACCCCTCCACTTT.

The DNA of the CDR3 is TGTGCCAGCAGCTCCCGGGGCACTGAAGCTTTCTTT. Protein product: CASSSRGTEAFF. The chain carries TRBV7-6 and TRBJ1-1, with D hard to call. The CDR3 spans 12 residues. Germline CDR1 is SGHVS and CDR2 is FNYEAQ. Trimming took off 4 bases at V and 4 bases at J, with 7 bases between the two ends.

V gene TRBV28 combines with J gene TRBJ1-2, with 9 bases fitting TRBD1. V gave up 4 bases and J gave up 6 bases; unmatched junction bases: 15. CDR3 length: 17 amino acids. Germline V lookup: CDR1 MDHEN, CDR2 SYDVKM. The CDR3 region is CASSSGTGTGMLDGYTF. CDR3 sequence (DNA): TGTGCCAGCAGTTCAGGCACCGGGACAGGGATGCTTGATGGCTACACCTTC.

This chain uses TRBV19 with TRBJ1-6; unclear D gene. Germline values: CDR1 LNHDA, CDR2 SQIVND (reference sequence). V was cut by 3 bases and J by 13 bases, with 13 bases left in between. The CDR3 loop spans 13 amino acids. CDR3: CASSITSLRPLHF. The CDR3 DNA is TGTGCCAGTAGTATTACCAGTTTGAGGCCCCTCCACTTT.

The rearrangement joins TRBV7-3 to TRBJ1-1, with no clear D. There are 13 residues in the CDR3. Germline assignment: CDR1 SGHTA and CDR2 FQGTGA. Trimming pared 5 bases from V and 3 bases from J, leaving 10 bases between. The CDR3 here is CASSNSRDTEAFF. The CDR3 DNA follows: TGTGCCAGCAGCAACTCACGGGACACTGAAGCTTTCTTT.

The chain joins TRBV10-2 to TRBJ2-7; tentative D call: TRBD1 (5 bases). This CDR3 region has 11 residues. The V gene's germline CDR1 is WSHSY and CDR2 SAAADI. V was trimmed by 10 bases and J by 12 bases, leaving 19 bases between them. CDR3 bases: TGCGCCACCCTCCTGGGGCGCGAGGCGTACTTC. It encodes CATLLGREAYF.

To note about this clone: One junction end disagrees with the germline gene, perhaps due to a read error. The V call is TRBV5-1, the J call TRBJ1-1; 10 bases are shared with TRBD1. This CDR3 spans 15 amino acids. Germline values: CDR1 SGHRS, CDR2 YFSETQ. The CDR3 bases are TGCACCAGCAGCTCCGGGACAGGGGTGGGCACTGAAGCTTTCTTT. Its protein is CTSSSGTGVGTEAFF.

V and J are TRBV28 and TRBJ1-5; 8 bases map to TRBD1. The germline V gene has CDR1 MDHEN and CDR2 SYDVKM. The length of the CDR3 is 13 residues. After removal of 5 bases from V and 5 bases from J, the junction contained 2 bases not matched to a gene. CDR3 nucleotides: TGTGCCAGCAGTCTGACAGGGGATCAGCCCCAGCATTTT. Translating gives CASSLTGDQPQHF.

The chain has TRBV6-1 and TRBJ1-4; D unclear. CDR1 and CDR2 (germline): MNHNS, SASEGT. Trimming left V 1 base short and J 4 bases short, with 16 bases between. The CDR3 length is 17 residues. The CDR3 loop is CASSEGVGVRGNEKLFF. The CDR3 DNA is TGTGCCAGCAGTGAAGGAGTGGGCGTTCGGGGTAATGAAAAACTGTTTTTT.